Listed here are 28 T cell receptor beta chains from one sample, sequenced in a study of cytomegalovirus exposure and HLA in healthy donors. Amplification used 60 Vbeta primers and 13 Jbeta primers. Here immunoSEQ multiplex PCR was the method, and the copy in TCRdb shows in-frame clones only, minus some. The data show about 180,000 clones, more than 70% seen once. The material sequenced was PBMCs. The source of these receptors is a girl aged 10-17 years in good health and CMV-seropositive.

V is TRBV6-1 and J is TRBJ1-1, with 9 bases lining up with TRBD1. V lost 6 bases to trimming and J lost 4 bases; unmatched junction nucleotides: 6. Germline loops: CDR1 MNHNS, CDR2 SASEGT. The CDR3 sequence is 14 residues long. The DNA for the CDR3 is TGTGCCAGCAGCGACAGGGGGAATTGCACTGAAGCTTTCTTT. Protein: CASSDRGNCTEAFF.

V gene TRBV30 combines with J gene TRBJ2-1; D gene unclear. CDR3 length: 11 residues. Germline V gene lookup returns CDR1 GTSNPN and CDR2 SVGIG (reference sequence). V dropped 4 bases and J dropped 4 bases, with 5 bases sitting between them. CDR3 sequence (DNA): TGTGCCTGGACTTCTTACAATGAGCAGTTCTTC. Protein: CAWTSYNEQFF.

The CDR3 here is CASSQGGTRVSYEQYF. The CDR3 DNA follows: TGTGCCAGCAGCCAAGGAGGGACTAGGGTATCCTACGAGCAGTACTTC. The chain is built from TRBV4-2 and TRBJ2-7; 8 bases fit TRBD2. The J segment lost 1 base and the V segment lost 1 base, leaving 6 bases of the junction unmatched. CDR1 is LGHNA and CDR2 is YNFKEQ in the germline V gene. The CDR3 sequence is 16 residues long.

CDR3 nucleotide sequence: TGTGCCAGCAGTGAGCAGGGGAACACCGGGGAGCTGTTTTTT. Amino acid sequence: CASSEQGNTGELFF. The chain combines TRBV6-4 with TRBJ2-2; D is possibly TRBD1 (5 bases). The germline gives CDR1 MRHNA, CDR2 SNTAGT. This CDR3 has 14 residues. Deletions cut 3 bases from V and 1 base from J, with 6 bases between.

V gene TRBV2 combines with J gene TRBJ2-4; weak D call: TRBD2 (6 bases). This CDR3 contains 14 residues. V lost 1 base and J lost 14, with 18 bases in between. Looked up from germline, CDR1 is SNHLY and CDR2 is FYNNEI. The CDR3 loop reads CASSEVAVSPGKYF. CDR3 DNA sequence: TGTGCCAGCAGTGAAGTAGCGGTCAGCCCGGGAAAGTACTTC.

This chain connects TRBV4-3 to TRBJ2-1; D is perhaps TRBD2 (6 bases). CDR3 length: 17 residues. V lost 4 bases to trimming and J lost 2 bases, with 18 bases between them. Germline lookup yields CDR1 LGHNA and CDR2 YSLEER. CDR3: CASSLSPLATAYNEQFF. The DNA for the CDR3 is TGCGCCAGCAGCCTTTCTCCCCTAGCGACAGCCTACAATGAGCAGTTCTTC.

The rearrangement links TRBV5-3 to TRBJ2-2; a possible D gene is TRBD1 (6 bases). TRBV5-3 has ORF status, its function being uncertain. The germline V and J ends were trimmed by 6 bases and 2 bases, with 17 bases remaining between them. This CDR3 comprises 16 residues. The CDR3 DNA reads TGTGCCAGAAAGATACAGGGTGCCGTAAACACCGGGGAGCTGTTTTTT. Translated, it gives CARKIQGAVNTGELFF.

CDR3 sequence reads: CASSLRGNYGYTF. Written as DNA, the CDR3 is TGTGCCAGCAGTTTGAGGGGGAACTATGGCTACACCTTC. The chain links TRBV27 to TRBJ1-2, with D perhaps TRBD1 (6 bases). Per germline, CDR1 MNHEY and CDR2 SMNVEV (reference sequence). With 3 bases removed from V and 2 bases from J, the gap between germline ends came to 7 bases. The CDR3 runs to 13 residues.

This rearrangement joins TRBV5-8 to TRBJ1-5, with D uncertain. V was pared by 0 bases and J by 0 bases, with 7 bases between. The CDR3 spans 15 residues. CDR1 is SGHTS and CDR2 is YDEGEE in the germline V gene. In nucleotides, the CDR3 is TGTGCCAGCAGCTTGGGCCTATATAGCAATCAGCCCCAGCATTTT. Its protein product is CASSLGLYSNQPQHF.

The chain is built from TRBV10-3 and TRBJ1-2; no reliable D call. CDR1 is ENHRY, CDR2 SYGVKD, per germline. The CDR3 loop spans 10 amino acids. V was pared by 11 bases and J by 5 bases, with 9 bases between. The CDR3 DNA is TGTGCCTCCGGGGAGTATGGCTACACCTTC. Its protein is CASGEYGYTF.

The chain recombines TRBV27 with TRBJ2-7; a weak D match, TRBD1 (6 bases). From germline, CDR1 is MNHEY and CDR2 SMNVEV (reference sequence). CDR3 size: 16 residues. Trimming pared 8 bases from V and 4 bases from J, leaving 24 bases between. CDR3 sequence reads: CASRKEAARGAYEQYF. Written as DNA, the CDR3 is TGTGCCAGCCGAAAAGAGGCGGCCAGGGGAGCGTACGAGCAGTACTTC.

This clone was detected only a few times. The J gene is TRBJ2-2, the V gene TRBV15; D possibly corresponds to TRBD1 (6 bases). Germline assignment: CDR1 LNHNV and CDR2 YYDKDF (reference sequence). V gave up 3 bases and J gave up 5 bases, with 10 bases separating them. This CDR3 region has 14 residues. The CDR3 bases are TGTGCCACCAGCAGTGACACAGGGACCGGGGAGCTGTTTTTT. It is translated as CATSSDTGTGELFF.

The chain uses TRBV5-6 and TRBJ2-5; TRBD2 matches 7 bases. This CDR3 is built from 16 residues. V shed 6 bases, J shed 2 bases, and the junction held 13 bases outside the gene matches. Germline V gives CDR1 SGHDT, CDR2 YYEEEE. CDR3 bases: TGTGCCAGCACCACTCTGGGAGCGGGACGACAAGAGACCCAGTACTTC. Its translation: CASTTLGAGRQETQYF.

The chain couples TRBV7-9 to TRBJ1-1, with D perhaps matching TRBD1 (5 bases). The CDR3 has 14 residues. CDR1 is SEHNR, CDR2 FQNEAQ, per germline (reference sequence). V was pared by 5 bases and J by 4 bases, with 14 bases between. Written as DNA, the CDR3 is TGTGCCAGCAGCCCAGACAGTATTAGCACTGAAGCTTTCTTT. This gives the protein CASSPDSISTEAFF. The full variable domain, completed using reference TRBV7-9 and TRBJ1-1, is DTGVSQNPRHKITKRGQNVTFRCDPISEHNRLYWYRQTLGQGPEFLTYFQNEAQLEKSRLLSDRFSAERPKGSFSTLEIQRTEQGDSAMYLCASSPDSISTEAFFGQGTRLTVV.

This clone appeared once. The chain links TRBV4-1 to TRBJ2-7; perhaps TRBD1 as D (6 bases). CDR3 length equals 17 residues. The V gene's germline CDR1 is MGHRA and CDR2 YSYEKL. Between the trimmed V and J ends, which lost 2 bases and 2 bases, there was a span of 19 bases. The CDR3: CASSQSPFQGKAYEQYF. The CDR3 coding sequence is TGCGCCAGCAGCCAATCCCCGTTTCAGGGGAAAGCCTACGAGCAGTACTTC.

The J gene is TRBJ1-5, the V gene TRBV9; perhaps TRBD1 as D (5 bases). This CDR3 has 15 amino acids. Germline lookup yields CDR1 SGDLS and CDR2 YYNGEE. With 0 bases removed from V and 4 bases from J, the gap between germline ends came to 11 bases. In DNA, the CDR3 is TGTGCCAGCAGCGTAGGGACCCAGGGTAATCAGCCCCAGCATTTT. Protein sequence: CASSVGTQGNQPQHF.

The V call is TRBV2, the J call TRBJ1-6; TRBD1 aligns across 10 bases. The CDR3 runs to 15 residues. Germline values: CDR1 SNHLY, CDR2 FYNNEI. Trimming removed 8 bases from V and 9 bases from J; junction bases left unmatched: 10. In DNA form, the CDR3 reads TGTGCCAGCCTACCCGACAGGGGGCAGGGTTCACCCCTCCACTTT. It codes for CASLPDRGQGSPLHF. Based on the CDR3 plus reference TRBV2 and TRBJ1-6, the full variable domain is EPEVTQTPSHQVTQMGQEVILRCVPISNHLYFYWYRQILGQKVEFLVSFYNNEISEKSEIFDDQFSVERPDGSNFTLKIRSTKLEDSAMYFCASLPDRGQGSPLHFGNGTRLTVT.

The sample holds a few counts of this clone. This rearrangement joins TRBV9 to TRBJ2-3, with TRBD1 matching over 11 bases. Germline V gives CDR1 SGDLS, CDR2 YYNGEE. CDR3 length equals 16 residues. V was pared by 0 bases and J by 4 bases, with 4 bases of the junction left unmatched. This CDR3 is CASSVDPGQGADTQYF. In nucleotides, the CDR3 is TGTGCCAGCAGCGTAGACCCGGGACAGGGGGCAGATACGCAGTATTTT.

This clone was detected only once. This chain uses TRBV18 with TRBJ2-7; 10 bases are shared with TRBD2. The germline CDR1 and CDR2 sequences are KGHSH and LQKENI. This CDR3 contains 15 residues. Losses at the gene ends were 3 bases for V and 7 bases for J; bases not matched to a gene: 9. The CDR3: CASSPLAGVLGEQYF. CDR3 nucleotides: TGTGCCAGCTCACCTCTAGCGGGAGTTTTAGGGGAGCAGTACTTC.

Written as DNA, the CDR3 is TGCGCCAGCAGTCAACCCCTCTCCAGGGGGAATTTCTACGAGCAGTACTTC. This sequence encodes CASSQPLSRGNFYEQYF. The chain is built from TRBV23-1 and TRBJ2-7, with 7 bases lining up with TRBD1. TRBV23-1 is an ORF, with its function uncertain. This CDR3 comprises 17 residues. The trim removed 2 bases at V and 3 bases at J, leaving 13 bases unmatched.

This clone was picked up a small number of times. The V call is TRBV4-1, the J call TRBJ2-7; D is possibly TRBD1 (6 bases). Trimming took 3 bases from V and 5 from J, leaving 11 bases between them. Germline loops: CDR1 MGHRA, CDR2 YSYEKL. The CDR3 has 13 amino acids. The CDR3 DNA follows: TGCGCCAGCAGCCAGCCCCAGGGGAACGAGCAGTACTTC. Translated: CASSQPQGNEQYF.

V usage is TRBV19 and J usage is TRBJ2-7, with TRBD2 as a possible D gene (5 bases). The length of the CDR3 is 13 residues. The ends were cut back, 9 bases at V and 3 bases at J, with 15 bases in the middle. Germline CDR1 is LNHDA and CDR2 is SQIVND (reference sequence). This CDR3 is CARERRTGYEQYF. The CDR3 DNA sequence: TGTGCCAGAGAGCGGAGAACCGGCTACGAGCAGTACTTC.

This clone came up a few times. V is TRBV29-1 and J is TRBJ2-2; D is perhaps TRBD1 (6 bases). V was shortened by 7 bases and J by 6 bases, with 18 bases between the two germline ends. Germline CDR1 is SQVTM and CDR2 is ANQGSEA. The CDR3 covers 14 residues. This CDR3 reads CSASETRGSGELFF. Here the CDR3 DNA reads TGCAGCGCTAGTGAAACCAGGGGATCCGGGGAGCTGTTTTTT.

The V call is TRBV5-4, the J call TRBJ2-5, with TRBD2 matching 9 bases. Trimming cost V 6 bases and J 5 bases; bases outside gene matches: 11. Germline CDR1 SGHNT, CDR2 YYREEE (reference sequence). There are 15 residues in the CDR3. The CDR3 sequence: CASTLGEREVETQYF. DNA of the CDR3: TGTGCCAGCACCCTCGGGGAGCGGGAGGTCGAGACCCAGTACTTC. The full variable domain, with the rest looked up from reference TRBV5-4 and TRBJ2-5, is ETGVTQSPTHLIKTRGQQVTLRCSSQSGHNTVSWYQQALGQGPQFIFQYYREEENGRGNFPPRFSGLQFPNYSSELNVNALELDDSALYLCASTLGEREVETQYFGPGTRLLVL.

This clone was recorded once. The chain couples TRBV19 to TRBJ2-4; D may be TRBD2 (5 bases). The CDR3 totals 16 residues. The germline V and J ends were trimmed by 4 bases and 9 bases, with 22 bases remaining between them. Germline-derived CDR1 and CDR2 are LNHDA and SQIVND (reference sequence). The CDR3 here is CASSSRGPPAKGIQYF. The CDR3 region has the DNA TGTGCCAGTAGTAGCCGGGGTCCTCCCGCCAAGGGCATTCAGTACTTC.

CDR3 in DNA: TGTGCCAGCAGTTACTCGAGGGCAAGGCAGCCCCAGCATTTT. Amino acid sequence: CASSYSRARQPQHF. V usage is TRBV6-5 and J usage is TRBJ1-5; no definite D call. The CDR3 length is 14 residues. Trimming took 0 bases from V and 7 from J, leaving 10 bases between them. Germline V lookup: CDR1 MNHEY, CDR2 SVGAGI.

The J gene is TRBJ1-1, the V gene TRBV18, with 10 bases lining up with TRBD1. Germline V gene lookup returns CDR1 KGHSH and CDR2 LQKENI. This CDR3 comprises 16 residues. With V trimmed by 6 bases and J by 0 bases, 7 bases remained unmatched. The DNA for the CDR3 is TGTGCCAGCTCGCCGACAGGGGGCAAGGTGAACACTGAAGCTTTCTTT. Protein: CASSPTGGKVNTEAFF.

In DNA, the CDR3 is TGCAGCGTCGACAATCCTACGTTTGAAGCTTTCTTT. This encodes CSVDNPTFEAFF. The chain has TRBV29-1 and TRBJ1-1, with D unclear. Per the germline V gene, CDR1 is SQVTM and CDR2 is ANQGSEA. Trimming took 6 bases from V and 7 from J, leaving 15 bases between them. The CDR3 loop spans 12 amino acids.